This is a list of T cell receptor beta chains from one sample in a study of PD-L1 blockade in urothelial cancer. Here immunoSEQ multiplex PCR was the method, and the copy in TCRdb shows in-frame clones only, minus some. The data contain tens of thousands of clones, roughly 80% of them singletons. The material was PBMCs, obtained around atezolizumab (anti-PD-L1) treatment. The receptors here all came from a man aged 80 or over with urothelial cancer. The CDR3 runs from the conserved cysteine through the conserved F or W. Each record gives: D gene, J gene, V gene, clone size, CDR3 DNA, CDR3 protein. D genes are given only for firm matches. Size is stated for part of the rows, as once, few or many counts, or as a class when the clone is expanded.

>.|TRBJ2-3|TRBV2|.
TGTGCCAGCAACACTAGATACACAGATACGCAGTATTTT
CASNTRYTDTQYF
>TRBD2|TRBJ2-3|TRBV6-5|once
TGTGCCAGCAGTTCCGGGACTAGCGGGGACTTAGATACGCAGTATTTT
CASSSGTSGDLDTQYF
>.|TRBJ1-4|TRBV6-5|.
TGTGCCAGCAGTTACCGCAGTCCTGCAACTAATGAAAAACTGTTTTTT
CASSYRSPATNEKLFF
>TRBD2|TRBJ2-1|TRBV27|.
TGTGCCAGCAGTTTACTAAGCGGGACCTTATACAATGAGCAGTTCTTC
CASSLLSGTLYNEQFF
>.|TRBJ2-3|TRBV7-2|.
TGTGCCAGCAGGAAGACAGGAGCCACAGATACGCAGTATTTT
CASRKTGATDTQYF
>TRBD1|TRBJ1-1|TRBV19|.
TGTGCCACGAGGACAGGGGGGAACACTGAAGCTTTCTTT
CATRTGGNTEAFF
>.|TRBJ2-2|TRBV18|.
TGTGCCAGCTCTCCCATGGGCTCAACCGGGGAGCTGTTTTTT
CASSPMGSTGELFF
>TRBD1|TRBJ2-7|TRBV27|once
TGTGCCAGCAGTTACACGGGACAGCGACCCTACGAGCAGTACTTC
CASSYTGQRPYEQYF
>.|TRBJ1-2|TRBV19|once
TGTGCCAGTAGTATAGCCGCAGGGCCGAACTATGGCTACACCTTC
CASSIAAGPNYGYTF
>.|TRBJ1-1|TRBV10-3|.
TGTGCCATCAGCCCTACCCAGAACACTGAAGCTTTCTTT
CAISPTQNTEAFF
>TRBD1|TRBJ1-5|TRBV7-9|.
TGTGCCAGCAGCGCACAGGGGAAAGGGGAACCCCAGCATTTT
CASSAQGKGEPQHF
>TRBD1|TRBJ1-4|TRBV11-2|.
TGTGCCAGCAGCCGTGCGGGACAGGGGTATGAAAAACTGTTTTTT
CASSRAGQGYEKLFF
>TRBD2|TRBJ2-3|TRBV4-1|.
TGCGCCAGCAGTGCGGGAGATGGAGATACGCAGTATTTT
CASSAGDGDTQYF
>.|TRBJ1-1|TRBV7-2|.
TGTGCCAGCAGCTTACAGGGGCCCCTGAACACTGAAGCTTTCTTT
CASSLQGPLNTEAFF